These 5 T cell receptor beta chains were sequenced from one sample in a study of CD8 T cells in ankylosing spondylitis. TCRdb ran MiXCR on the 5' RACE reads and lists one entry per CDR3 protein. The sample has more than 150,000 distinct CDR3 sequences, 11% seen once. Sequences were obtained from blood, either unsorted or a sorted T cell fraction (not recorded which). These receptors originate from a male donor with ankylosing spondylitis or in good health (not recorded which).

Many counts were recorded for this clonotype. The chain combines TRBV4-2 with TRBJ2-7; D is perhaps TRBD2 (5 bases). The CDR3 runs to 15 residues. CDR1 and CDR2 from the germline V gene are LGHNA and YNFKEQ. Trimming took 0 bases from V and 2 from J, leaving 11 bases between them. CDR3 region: CASSQESGGAYEQYF. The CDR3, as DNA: TGTGCCAGCAGCCAAGAAAGCGGAGGCGCCTACGAGCAGTACTTC.

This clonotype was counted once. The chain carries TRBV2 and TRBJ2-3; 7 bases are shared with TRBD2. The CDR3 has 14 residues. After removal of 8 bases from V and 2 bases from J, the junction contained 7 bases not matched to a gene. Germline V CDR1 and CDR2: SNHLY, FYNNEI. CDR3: CASATGTNTDTQYF. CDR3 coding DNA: TGTGCCAGCGCAACCGGGACTAACACAGATACGCAGTATTTT.

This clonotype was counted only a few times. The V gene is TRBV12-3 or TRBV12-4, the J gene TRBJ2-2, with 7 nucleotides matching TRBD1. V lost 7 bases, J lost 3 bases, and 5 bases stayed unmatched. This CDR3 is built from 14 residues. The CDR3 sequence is CASIGGGYTGELFF. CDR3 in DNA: TGTGCCAGCATAGGGGGCGGTTACACCGGGGAGCTGTTTTTT.

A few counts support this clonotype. The DNA for the CDR3 is TGTGCCAGCAGCTTAAGGTCCGGGGACATCTTTAGCAATCAGCCCCAGCATTTT. Encoded protein: CASSLRSGDIFSNQPQHF. The genes are TRBV11-2 and TRBJ1-5; D is perhaps TRBD1 (6 bases). Trimming took off 2 bases at V and 0 bases at J, with 17 bases between the two ends. Germline values: CDR1 SGHAT, CDR2 FQNNGV. The CDR3 totals 18 residues.

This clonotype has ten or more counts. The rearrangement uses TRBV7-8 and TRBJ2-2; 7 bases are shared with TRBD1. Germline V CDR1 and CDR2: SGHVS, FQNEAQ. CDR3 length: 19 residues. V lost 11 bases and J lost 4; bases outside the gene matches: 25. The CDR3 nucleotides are TGTGCCCTGGCGGACAGGAGACTCGCCGAGGAGATGGGCACCGGGGAGCTGTTTTTT. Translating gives CALADRRLAEEMGTGELFF. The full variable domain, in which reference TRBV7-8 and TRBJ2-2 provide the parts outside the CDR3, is GAGVSQSPRYKVAKRGQDVALRCDPISGHVSLFWYQQALGQGPEFLTYFQNEAQLDKSGLPSDRFFAERPEGSVSTLKIQRTQQEDSAVYLCALADRRLAEEMGTGELFFGEGSRLTVL.